This passage covers 29 T cell receptor beta chains from one sample sequenced in a study of T-cell reconstitution after alpha-beta-depleted transplantation in children. Preparing the TCRbeta library involved the use of unique molecular identifiers. TCRdb independently ran MiXCR on the PCR reads; one entry per CDR3 protein. The sample lists about 500,000 distinct CDR3 sequences, around 10% occurring once. The material sequenced was PBMCs, mostly from graft donor cells, taken 180 days after TCRalphabeta/CD19-depleted stem cell transplant. Every receptor here comes from a female patient aged 2-9 years who had a stem cell transplant for aplastic anemia, so the T cells may come from the graft donor.

This clonotype was counted many times. The chain recombines TRBV6-2 or TRBV6-3 with TRBJ2-1; D ambiguous. V lost 2 bases and J lost 5, with 4 bases in between. The CDR3 has 12 amino acids. The germline gives CDR1 MNHEY, CDR2 SVGEGT. CDR3 nucleotides: TGTGCCAGCAGTTACCAGAACAATGAGCAGTTCTTC. Protein: CASSYQNNEQFF.

The CDR3 reads CASSPRWRLAGAGWTGELFF. The DNA for the CDR3 is TGTGCCAGCAGCCCCCGGTGGAGACTAGCGGGAGCCGGTTGGACCGGGGAGCTGTTTTTT. The chain recombines TRBV4-2 with TRBJ2-2; 12 bases align to TRBD2. V trimming: 4 bases; J trimming: 5 bases; junction bases outside the gene matches: 17. Looked up from germline, CDR1 is LGHNA and CDR2 is YNFKEQ. This CDR3 comprises 20 residues.

This clonotype has just a few counts. The chain recombines TRBV7-8 with TRBJ2-6, with D possibly being TRBD1 (5 bases). The CDR3 runs to 17 residues. The V and J ends lost 2 bases and 0 bases respectively, with 11 bases between them. Germline loops: CDR1 SGHVS, CDR2 FQNEAQ. CDR3 sequence: CASSLWGGPSGANVLTF. The CDR3, as DNA: TGTGCCAGCAGCTTATGGGGCGGACCCTCTGGGGCCAACGTCCTGACTTTC. Drawing the rest from reference TRBV7-8 and TRBJ2-6, the complete variable domain is GAGVSQSPRYKVAKRGQDVALRCDPISGHVSLFWYQQALGQGPEFLTYFQNEAQLDKSGLPSDRFFAERPEGSVSTLKIQRTQQEDSAVYLCASSLWGGPSGANVLTFGAGSRLTVL.

V is TRBV19 and J is TRBJ2-5, with D possibly matching TRBD2 (6 bases). V lost 6 bases and J lost 2, with 10 bases in between. The CDR3 covers 13 residues. Per the germline V gene, CDR1 is LNHDA and CDR2 is SQIVND (reference sequence). CDR3 sequence reads: CASSTTSQETQYF. CDR3 DNA: TGTGCCAGTAGCACGACTAGTCAAGAGACCCAGTACTTC. The full variable domain, completed using reference TRBV19 and TRBJ2-5, is DGGITQSPKYLFRKEGQNVTLSCEQNLNHDAMYWYRQDPGQGLRLIYYSQIVNDFQKGDIAEGYSVSREKKESFPLTVTSAQKNPTAFYLCASSTTSQETQYFGPGTRLLVL.

Ten or more counts support this clonotype. The DNA of the CDR3 is TGTGCCATCAGAAACCTGGGAGAGACCCAGTACTTC. It yields the protein CAIRNLGETQYF. V and J are TRBV10-3 and TRBJ2-5, with no clear D. V was clipped by 6 bases and J by 4 bases, with 9 bases between them. Germline-derived CDR1 and CDR2 are ENHRY and SYGVKD. This CDR3 comprises 12 residues.

This clonotype showed up just a few times. This sequence joins TRBV10-3 and TRBJ2-7; 8 positions match TRBD1. The CDR3 sequence is 14 residues long. Germline V gene lookup returns CDR1 ENHRY and CDR2 SYGVKD. Germline trimming cut 2 bases from V and 1 base from J; bases unmatched to any gene: 1. The CDR3, as DNA: TGTGCCATCAGTGAGGACAGGGGATCCTACGAGCAGTACGTC. Translating it yields CAISEDRGSYEQYV.

This chain joins TRBV12-3 or TRBV12-4 and TRBJ2-3, with D unresolved. Trimming removed 7 bases from V and 3 bases from J, with 11 bases in between. This CDR3 contains 13 residues. CDR3: CASTPTITDTQYF. CDR3 coding DNA: TGTGCCAGCACTCCCACCATAACAGATACGCAGTATTTT.

The V call is TRBV24-1, the J call TRBJ2-1; D perhaps matches TRBD1 (5 bases). The ends were cut back, 7 bases at V and 4 bases at J, with 13 bases in the middle. The CDR3 covers 14 residues. The germline V gene encodes CDR1 KGHDR and CDR2 SFDVKD. The CDR3 region is CATRGLEPYNEQFF. The CDR3 nucleotides are TGTGCCACCAGGGGGCTCGAACCTTACAATGAGCAGTTCTTC.

The V and J genes are TRBV27 and TRBJ2-7, with D tentatively TRBD1 (6 bases). The CDR3 totals 15 residues. The V end was cut by 1 base, the J end by 1 base, with 11 bases between. CDR1 and CDR2 from the germline V gene are MNHEY and SMNVEV (reference sequence). The CDR3 DNA is TGTGCCAGCAGTTTATACAGGGAAGGGTCCTACGAGCAGTACTTC. Translation: CASSLYREGSYEQYF.

A few counts support this clonotype. The chain recombines TRBV28 with TRBJ1-1; the D is unclear. This CDR3 has 12 amino acids. V was shortened by 6 bases and J by 7 bases, with 12 bases between the two germline ends. Germline V gene sequence: CDR1 MDHEN, CDR2 SYDVKM. CDR3 in amino acids: CASRGSPIEAFF. The CDR3 bases are TGTGCCAGCAGGGGGTCACCGATTGAAGCTTTCTTT.

This clonotype was found a few times. This chain links TRBV20-1 with TRBJ2-1; 12 nucleotides align to TRBD2. The CDR3 length is 13 residues. After removal of 6 bases from V and 6 bases from J, the junction contained 3 bases not matched to a gene. Germline loops: CDR1 DFQATT, CDR2 SNEGSKA (reference sequence). CDR3 in DNA: TGCAGTGCCACTAGCGGGGGGATCAATGAGCAGTTCTTC. This gives the protein CSATSGGINEQFF.

The rearrangement links TRBV27 to TRBJ2-3, with D maybe TRBD2 (5 bases). V shed 1 base and J shed 0 bases, with 11 bases lying between them. Germline values: CDR1 MNHEY, CDR2 SMNVEV (reference sequence). The CDR3 extends over 16 amino acids. CDR3 DNA sequence: TGTGCCAGCAGTTTATATAGCGTCACTAGCACAGATACGCAGTATTTT. Protein sequence: CASSLYSVTSTDTQYF.

This clonotype was observed at least ten times. CDR3 residues: CASSNSGRANGELFF. CDR3 DNA: TGTGCCAGCAGTAACAGCGGGAGGGCCAACGGGGAGCTGTTTTTT. This chain connects TRBV12-3 or TRBV12-4 to TRBJ2-2, with TRBD2 matching 10 bases. V lost 5 bases, J lost 7 bases, and 7 bases stayed unmatched. The CDR3 is 15 amino acids.

This clonotype has just a few counts. The chain has TRBV20-1 and TRBJ2-7, with 8 bases matching TRBD1. Germline CDR1 DFQATT, CDR2 SNEGSKA (reference sequence). The CDR3 contains 14 residues. J was trimmed by 1 base and V by 3 bases; bases with no gene match: 5. The CDR3 nucleotides are TGCAGTGCTAGCCCTCGGACAGGGTCCTACGAGCAGTACGTC. Its protein is CSASPRTGSYEQYV.

The chain recombines TRBV25-1 with TRBJ1-3; maybe TRBD1 (6 bases). CDR3 size: 14 residues. Between the trimmed V and J ends, which lost 5 bases and 1 base, there was a span of 9 bases. CDR1 is MGHDK, CDR2 SYGVNS, per germline. The CDR3 loop reads CASSKGGSGNTIYF. CDR3 DNA: TGTGCCAGCAGTAAAGGGGGTTCTGGAAACACCATATATTTT.

This clonotype was observed at least ten times. J is TRBJ2-7 and V is TRBV5-1; D uncertain. V shed 0 bases and J shed 3 bases, with 10 bases lying between them. The germline CDR1 and CDR2 sequences are SGHRS and YFSETQ. The CDR3 spans 14 residues. The chain's CDR3 is CASSLEFGIYEQYF. In nucleotides, the CDR3 is TGCGCCAGCAGCTTGGAGTTTGGGATCTACGAGCAGTACTTC.

This clonotype has a handful of counts. CDR3 bases: TGTGCCAGCAGCTTGCGTGGCCTTATAGTGGCGCCCCCAGAGACCCAGTACTTC. It translates to CASSLRGLIVAPPETQYF. The chain uses TRBV5-6 and TRBJ2-5; D is undetermined. Trimming removed 1 base at V and 4 bases at J, with 23 bases between. This CDR3 has 18 residues. The V gene's germline CDR1 is SGHDT and CDR2 YYEEEE.

Note on this clonotype: Its ends do not fully match the called genes, so a read error is possible. V gene TRBV10-3 combines with J gene TRBJ2-7, with D uncertain. Looked up from germline, CDR1 is ENHRY and CDR2 is SYGVKD. The CDR3 is 18 residues long. CDR3 in amino acids: CAFSLGWRGTLTFYEQYF. The CDR3 coding sequence is TGTGCCTTCAGTTTAGGCTGGAGAGGCACATTGACTTTCTACGAGCAGTACTTC.

Ten or more counts support this clonotype. The V and J genes are TRBV7-6 and TRBJ1-4, with D perhaps matching TRBD1 (6 bases). CDR1 SGHVS and CDR2 FNYEAQ come from the germline V gene. The CDR3 is 15 amino acids. Deletions cut 5 bases from V and 0 bases from J, with 10 bases between. The CDR3 DNA reads as TGTGCCAGCAGCGGGACACTAGCAACTAATGAAAAACTGTTTTTT. Translation: CASSGTLATNEKLFF.

CDR3 protein: CASSALADEQFF. The CDR3, as DNA: TGCGCCAGCAGCGCTCTAGCGGATGAGCAGTTCTTC. The chain has TRBV5-1 and TRBJ2-1, with 7 positions matching TRBD2. Germline V gene sequence: CDR1 SGHRS, CDR2 YFSETQ. This CDR3 region has 12 residues. V was clipped by 4 bases and J by 8 bases; unmatched bases: 3.

There are a few counts of this clonotype. The chain employs TRBV29-1 and TRBJ1-1, with 7 bases identical to TRBD1. Per the germline V gene, CDR1 is SQVTM and CDR2 is ANQGSEA. The CDR3 contains 13 residues. Trimming took 7 bases from V and 5 from J; bases not matched to a gene: 10. The CDR3 reads CSANTDRRTEAFF. CDR3 bases: TGCAGCGCTAACACGGACAGGCGGACTGAAGCTTTCTTT. The full variable domain, completed using reference TRBV29-1 and TRBJ1-1, is SAVISQKPSRDICQRGTSLTIQCQVDSQVTMMFWYRQQPGQSLTLIATANQGSEATYESGFVIDKFPISRPNLTFSTLTVSNMSPEDSSIYLCSANTDRRTEAFFGQGTRLTVV.

This clonotype occurred a few times. The chain combines TRBV5-1 with TRBJ2-1; 8 bases map to TRBD2. CDR3 length equals 17 residues. In germline, CDR1 is SGHRS, CDR2 YFSETQ. V lost 2 bases, J lost 4 bases, and 11 bases stayed unmatched. The CDR3 protein is CASSFGGERGSYNEQFF. CDR3 DNA sequence: TGCGCCAGCAGCTTCGGCGGAGAGCGGGGGAGTTACAATGAGCAGTTCTTC.

The sample holds a few counts of this clonotype. The rearrangement joins TRBV21-1 to TRBJ2-2; the DNA was not compared with TRBD2, the D call given in the table. TRBV21-1 is flagged as a pseudogene. This CDR3 is built from 17 residues. CDR3 in amino acids: CASSKFARLAFTGELFF. The CDR3 DNA sequence: TGTGCCAGCAGCAAATTTGCGAGACTAGCGTTCACCGGGGAGCTGTTTTTT.

This clonotype was counted only a few times. The chain links TRBV7-2 to TRBJ2-7, with a possible D match to TRBD2 (6 bases). The CDR3 is 14 amino acids. Germline CDR1 and CDR2: SGHTA and FQGNSA. Trimming stripped 5 bases from V and 5 bases from J, with 16 bases between. CDR3 bases: TGTGCCAGCAGCCCCCTCCGGGAGTTGAACGAGCAGTACTTC. As protein: CASSPLRELNEQYF.

The table lists this clonotype with a few counts. The rearrangement links TRBV12-3 or TRBV12-4 to TRBJ2-1; D possibly corresponds to TRBD1 (5 bases). V dropped 3 bases and J dropped 7 bases, with 16 bases sitting between them. The CDR3 spans 15 residues. CDR3 coding DNA: TGTGCCAGCAGTTTGGTAGTAGACAGTTCTAATGAGCAGTTCTTC. It yields the protein CASSLVVDSSNEQFF.

The rearrangement joins TRBV30 to TRBJ2-1; 9 bases fit TRBD2. J lost 3 bases, V lost 5 bases, and 5 bases had no gene match. The CDR3 sequence is 14 residues long. CDR1 and CDR2 (germline): GTSNPN, SVGIG (reference sequence). The CDR3 nucleotides read TGTGCCTGGGGGGGACTAGCTCGCTACAATGAGCAGTTCTTC. Protein sequence: CAWGGLARYNEQFF.

CDR3: CASSDPARGMNTEAFF. CDR3 sequence (DNA): TGTGCCAGCAGTGACCCGGCGAGAGGGATGAACACTGAAGCTTTCTTT. The V call is TRBV6-2 or TRBV6-3, the J call TRBJ1-1; no reliable D call. The V end was cut by 5 bases, the J end by 0 bases, with 16 bases between. The CDR3 consists of 16 residues. The germline CDR1 and CDR2 sequences are MNHEY and SVGEGT.

The chain employs TRBV5-8 and TRBJ2-3; 7 positions match TRBD1. The germline V gene encodes CDR1 SGHTS and CDR2 YDEGEE. CDR3 length: 16 residues. V lost 4 bases, J lost 2 bases, and 10 bases stayed unmatched. The CDR3 sequence: CASSRARDSSTDTQYF. The CDR3 nucleotides are TGTGCCAGCAGCCGAGCCCGGGACAGCTCCACAGATACGCAGTATTTT.

This clonotype was recorded at least ten times. The chain links TRBV7-9 to TRBJ1-2; no definite D call. From germline, CDR1 is SEHNR and CDR2 FQNEAQ (reference sequence). V dropped 5 bases and J dropped 1 base, with 17 bases sitting between them. The CDR3 loop spans 16 amino acids. CDR3 amino acids: CASSPLVQNFNYGYTF. The CDR3 nucleotides read TGTGCCAGCAGCCCCTTGGTACAGAACTTTAACTATGGCTACACCTTC.